These T cell receptor beta chains were read from a single sample in a study of T-cell reconstitution after alpha-beta-depleted transplantation in children. One entry per CDR3 protein, called by TCRdb with MiXCR from the PCR reads. The table lists 700,000 to 850,000 distinct CDR3 sequences, 16% of them singletons, with approximately 4.5% in the top ten. The sample was PBMCs, mostly from graft donor cells, taken 360 days after TCRalphabeta/CD19-depleted stem cell transplant. The source of these receptors is a male patient between 10 and 17 years old who had a stem cell transplant for acute lymphoblastic leukemia, so the T cells may come from the graft donor. CDR3s include the opening cysteine and the closing phenylalanine or tryptophan. D genes are given only for firm matches. Size tells how often a clone was seen (once, few, many) or the class of an expanded clone, and some rows leave it out.

J | D | size | V | CDR3 | DNA
TRBJ2-7 | . | few | TRBV7-6 | CASSFLGVHEQYF | TGTGCCAGCAGCTTTCTAGGGGTCCACGAGCAGTACTTC
TRBJ2-7 | TRBD1 | many | TRBV7-6 | CASSLQGAGEQYF | TGCGCCAGCAGCCTACAGGGGGCTGGGGAGCAGTACTTC
TRBJ2-5 | . | few | TRBV24-1 | CATSDSGPAETQYF | TGTGCCACCAGTGATTCCGGACCTGCGGAGACCCAGTACTTC
TRBJ2-3 | TRBD2 | few | TRBV12-3/TRBV12-4 | CASSFRLAGGVGTQYF | TGTGCCAGCAGTTTTCGGCTAGCGGGAGGGGTGGGTACGCAGTATTTT
TRBJ2-1 | . | few | TRBV20-1 | CSATTYNEQFF | TGCAGTGCTACGACCTACAATGAGCAGTTCTTC
TRBJ2-7 | . | many | TRBV7-6 | CASSLEGEPSSYEQYF | TGTGCCAGCAGCTTAGAAGGGGAACCGAGCTCCTACGAGCAGTACTTC
TRBJ2-7 | . | many | TRBV24-1 | CATSDPGTETPYEQYF | TGTGCCACCAGTGACCCCGGGACCGAAACACCCTACGAGCAGTACTTC
TRBJ2-5 | . | . | TRBV9 | CASSAGLEQYF | TGTGCCAGCAGCGCGGGACTTGAGCAGTACTTC
TRBJ2-1 | TRBD2 | . | TRBV9 | CASSVGSSGSSYNEQFF | TGTGCCAGCAGCGTAGGATCGAGCGGGAGTAGCTACAATGAGCAGTTCTTC
TRBJ2-3 | . | . | TRBV12-3/TRBV12-4 | CASSFPGEKGTDTQYF | TGTGCCAGCAGTTTTCCTGGGGAGAAGGGCACAGATACGCAGTATTTT
TRBJ2-7 | . | . | TRBV7-6 | CASGTVNSYEQYF | TGTGCCAGCGGGACGGTGAACTCCTACGAGCAGTACTTC
TRBJ1-2 | TRBD1 | . | TRBV29-1 | CSALPGQGNYGYTF | TGCAGCGCCCTCCCGGGACAGGGGAACTATGGCTACACCTTC
TRBJ1-6 | TRBD1 | . | TRBV7-3 | CASSAGTANSPLHF | TGTGCCAGCAGCGCCGGGACAGCAAATTCACCCCTCCACTTT
TRBJ2-7 | . | . | TRBV20-1 | CSVRQTGTSYEQYF | TGCAGTGTGCGGCAGACAGGAACCTCCTACGAGCAGTACTTC
TRBJ2-3 | . | few | TRBV16 | CASSHPSLEDTQYF | TGTGCCAGCAGCCACCCGAGCCTAGAGGATACGCAGTATTTT
TRBJ1-3 | . | few | TRBV20-1 | CSARDAADRSGNTIYF | TGCAGTGCTAGAGATGCGGCAGACCGCTCTGGAAACACCATATATTTT
TRBJ2-1 | TRBD2 | . | TRBV19 | CASSIGLAVRSYNEQFF | TGTGCCAGTAGTATAGGCCTAGCGGTTCGCTCCTACAATGAGCAGTTCTTC
TRBJ2-1 | TRBD2 | few | TRBV3-1 | CASSERKLAGGRNEQFF | TGTGCCAGCAGTGAACGAAAACTAGCGGGAGGGCGGAATGAGCAGTTCTTC
TRBJ2-7 | TRBD2 | . | TRBV14 | CASSQSLAGGPYEQYF | TGTGCCAGCAGCCAAAGTCTGGCGGGAGGGCCATACGAGCAGTACTTC
TRBJ2-2 | . | . | TRBV5-1 | CASRPWGGVTGELFF | TGCGCCAGCAGACCCTGGGGAGGAGTCACCGGGGAGCTGTTTTTT
TRBJ1-6 | . | few | TRBV11-2 | CASSPTASSPLHF | TGTGCCAGCAGCCCCACGGCGAGTTCACCCCTCCACTTT
TRBJ2-1 | . | . | TRBV10-2 | CASSEGLNEQFF | TGCGCCAGCAGTGAGGGACTAAATGAGCAGTTCTTC
TRBJ1-2 | . | . | TRBV5-1 | CASSSTGRGEWGYGYTF | TGCGCCAGCAGCTCGACAGGACGAGGCGAGTGGGGCTATGGCTACACCTTC
TRBJ2-2 | . | many | TRBV7-2 | CASSFGGAVGELFF | TGTGCCAGCAGCTTCGGCGGTGCGGTCGGGGAGCTGTTTTTT
TRBJ1-2 | . | . | TRBV7-9 | CASSLDRSLLTF | TGTGCCAGCAGCCTAGACAGGTCCCTTCTTACCTTC
TRBJ2-7 | TRBD2 | . | TRBV10-3 | CAISLAGENEQYF | TGTGCCATCAGCCTAGCGGGAGAGAACGAGCAGTACTTC
TRBJ2-2 | . | few | TRBV20-1 | CSASYHANTGELFF | TGCAGTGCTAGTTATCACGCGAACACCGGGGAGCTGTTTTTT
TRBJ2-7 | TRBD1 | many | TRBV4-1 | CASRRQGSYEQYF | TGCGCCAGCAGACGACAGGGATCCTACGAGCAGTACTTC
TRBJ2-1 | . | . | TRBV4-1 | CASSPLIVAPTVEQFF | TGCGCCAGCAGCCCCCTTATTGTAGCGCCCACAGTTGAGCAGTTCTTC
TRBJ2-7 | . | many | TRBV7-9 | CASSLGGTPYEQYF | TGTGCCAGCAGCTTGGGCGGGACTCCTTACGAGCAGTACTTC
TRBJ2-4 | TRBD1 | few | TRBV6-5 | CASSYRDRGGDIQYF | TGTGCCAGCAGTTACCGGGACAGGGGGGGAGACATTCAGTACTTC
TRBJ1-4 | . | . | TRBV19 | CATSGWVQTNEKLFF | TGTGCCACCTCTGGATGGGTGCAAACTAATGAAAAACTGTTTTTT
TRBJ2-1 | TRBD2 | . | TRBV11-2 | CASRGGREQFF | TGTGCCTCCCGGGGGGGTCGTGAGCAGTTCTTC
TRBJ2-1 | . | . | TRBV7-3 | CASSPYVGSSYNEQFF | TGTGCCAGCAGCCCATATGTCGGGAGCTCCTACAATGAGCAGTTCTTC
TRBJ2-2 | . | . | TRBV29-1 | CSVAEGGELFF | TGCAGCGTTGCGGAAGGGGGGGAGCTGTTTTTT
TRBJ1-1 | TRBD1 | . | TRBV5-1 | CASSLGQGIYTEAFF | TGCGCCAGCAGCTTGGGACAGGGGATTTACACTGAAGCTTTCTTT